Following are 15 T cell receptor beta chains from one sample sequenced in a study of Ad26.COV2.S vaccination and SARS-CoV-2 variants. Some clones are missing from TCRdb's copy, which holds only in-frame ones; the method was immunoSEQ multiplex PCR. The repertoire includes around 420,000 clones, 70% to 90% of them detected once, and around 3.6% sits in the top ten. Specified treatment: roughly 20 received Ad26.COV2.S at low or high dose, single or two shots; about 5 received placebo; per-sample allocation not given. At day 63 after the first vaccine or placebo injection, samples were drawn. This sample comprised peripheral blood, obtained in a trial of Ad26.COV2.S vaccine versus placebo. These receptor sequences come from a person between 18 and 60 years old who received the Ad26.COV2.S COVID-19 vaccine or a placebo.

The rearrangement uses TRBV7-2 and TRBJ2-3; 7 nucleotides line up with TRBD2. With V trimmed by 5 bases and J by 6 bases, 14 bases remained unmatched. CDR1 is SGHTA and CDR2 is FQGNSA in the germline V gene. The CDR3 runs 16 residues. DNA for the CDR3: TGTGCCAGCAGCACTATGGCACAAGCGGGGCTGGATACGCAGTATTTT. Amino acid sequence: CASSTMAQAGLDTQYF.

This CDR3 reads CASSVEGRGDQPQHF. The DNA for the CDR3 is TGTGCCAGCAGCGTAGAGGGCCGCGGTGATCAGCCCCAGCATTTT. V gene TRBV9 combines with J gene TRBJ1-5; D not resolved. There are 15 residues in the CDR3. Germline V gives CDR1 SGDLS, CDR2 YYNGEE. V gave up 0 bases and J gave up 5 bases, with 12 bases separating them. Combining the CDR3 with reference TRBV9 and TRBJ1-5 gives the whole variable domain DSGVTQTPKHLITATGQRVTLRCSPRSGDLSVYWYQQSLDQGLQFLIQYYNGEERAKGNILERFSAQQFPDLHSELNLSSLELGDSALYFCASSVEGRGDQPQHFGDGTRLSIL.

The J gene is TRBJ1-3, the V gene TRBV6-1, with D unclear. The germline gives CDR1 MNHNS, CDR2 SASEGT. The V end was cut by 0 bases, the J end by 0 bases, with 12 bases between. This CDR3 is 17 amino acids long. The CDR3 loop is CASSEAYRVSSGNTIYF. CDR3 nucleotides: TGTGCCAGCAGTGAAGCGTACCGTGTAAGCTCTGGAAACACCATATATTTT.

The gene calls are TRBV19 and TRBJ1-1; the D is unclear. CDR1 and CDR2 (germline): LNHDA, SQIVND (reference sequence). V was trimmed by 6 bases and J by 1 base, leaving 9 bases between them. This CDR3 has 13 residues. The CDR3 region is CASRPSGNTEAFF. CDR3 in DNA: TGTGCCAGTAGACCTTCGGGGAACACTGAAGCTTTCTTT.

The chain has TRBV27 and TRBJ2-3; D is ambiguous. V shed 2 bases and J shed 5 bases, with 8 bases lying between them. The CDR3 consists of 13 residues. Germline V gene data show CDR1 as MNHEY and CDR2 as SMNVEV (reference sequence). Written as DNA, the CDR3 is TGTGCCAGCAGTTTAACCTTCGTAGATACGCAGTATTTT. Amino acid sequence: CASSLTFVDTQYF.

This chain connects TRBV10-2 to TRBJ2-1; D uncertain. Trimming cost V 2 bases and J 7 bases, with 9 bases left between them. The V gene's germline CDR1 is WSHSY and CDR2 SAAADI. CDR3 length: 13 residues. The CDR3 DNA reads TGCGCCAGCAGTGAGGCCTTACGGAATGAGCAGTTCTTC. This codes for CASSEALRNEQFF.

The chain joins TRBV5-4 to TRBJ1-2; TRBD1 agrees at 7 bases. Germline V CDR1 and CDR2: SGHNT, YYREEE (reference sequence). The V segment lost 9 bases and the J segment 0 bases; nucleotides outside the gene matches: 5. CDR3 length: 13 residues. This chain's CDR3 is CAIPGGANYGYTF. The DNA of the CDR3 is TGTGCCATTCCAGGGGGAGCTAACTATGGCTACACCTTC.

The gene calls are TRBV5-1 and TRBJ1-2, with 11 bases aligning to TRBD1. The CDR3 consists of 14 residues. Losses at the gene ends were 4 bases for V and 8 bases for J; bases not matched to a gene: 7. Per the germline V gene, CDR1 is SGHRS and CDR2 is YFSETQ. The CDR3 spells CASSPDRGRGGYTF. The CDR3 bases are TGCGCCAGCAGCCCGGACAGGGGGCGAGGGGGCTACACCTTC.

V is TRBV11-2 and J is TRBJ2-2; 7 bases agree with TRBD2. With V trimmed by 6 bases and J by 1 base, 2 bases remained unmatched. The CDR3 sequence is 14 residues long. CDR1 is SGHAT and CDR2 is FQNNGV in the germline V gene. In nucleotides, the CDR3 is TGTGCCAGCAGGTCTAGCGGGAACACCGGGGAGCTGTTTTTT. Its protein product is CASRSSGNTGELFF.

The V and J genes are TRBV9 and TRBJ1-6; no definite D call. The CDR3 has 15 amino acids. The germline V gene encodes CDR1 SGDLS and CDR2 YYNGEE. Deletions cut 3 bases from V and 9 bases from J, with 16 bases between. The CDR3 region has the DNA TGTGCCAGCAGCGCCCTCGACAATCCAGGTTCACCCCTCCACTTT. It yields the protein CASSALDNPGSPLHF. The full variable domain, completed using reference TRBV9 and TRBJ1-6, is DSGVTQTPKHLITATGQRVTLRCSPRSGDLSVYWYQQSLDQGLQFLIQYYNGEERAKGNILERFSAQQFPDLHSELNLSSLELGDSALYFCASSALDNPGSPLHFGNGTRLTVT.

This sequence joins TRBV3-1 (or the pseudogene TRBV3-2) and TRBJ1-2; D is possibly TRBD1 (6 bases). The CDR3 extends over 13 amino acids. Deletions cut 5 bases from V and 3 bases from J, with 10 bases between. In germline, CDR1 is LGHDT, CDR2 YNNKEL (reference sequence). The CDR3 DNA reads TGTGCCAGCAGCGAGGGGGGGTACTATGGCTACACCTTC. Translating it yields CASSEGGYYGYTF.

Worth noting for this clone: A junction end diverges from the germline sequence, so it may reflect a read error. CDR3 loop: CASSPGARGTNHPQHF. CDR3 DNA sequence: TGTGCCAGTAGTCCCGGGGCCCGCGGAACTAATCATCCCCAGCATTTT. The V call is TRBV19, the J call TRBJ1-5, with D perhaps matching TRBD1 (5 bases). The CDR3 contains 16 residues. The germline V gene encodes CDR1 LNHDA and CDR2 SQIVND (reference sequence).

This clone appeared once. V gene TRBV5-1 combines with J gene TRBJ2-5, with no clear D. V dropped 4 bases and J dropped 4 bases, with 20 bases sitting between them. This CDR3 contains 16 residues. Germline values: CDR1 SGHRS, CDR2 YFSETQ. The CDR3 nucleotides are TGCGCCAGCAGCCCGCCGGAAGGGTTGGTGGGAGAGACCCAGTACTTC. Protein sequence: CASSPPEGLVGETQYF.

The CDR3 DNA is TGTGCCTGGAGTGTACTCAGGGAAAAGACCCAGTACTTC. Its protein product is CAWSVLREKTQYF. The chain joins TRBV30 to TRBJ2-5; D may be TRBD1 (5 bases). This CDR3 has 13 residues. V dropped 0 bases and J dropped 6 bases, with 11 bases sitting between them. Germline-derived CDR1 and CDR2 are GTSNPN and SVGIG (reference sequence).

This rearrangement joins TRBV7-2 to TRBJ1-5; D may be TRBD1 (6 bases). From germline, CDR1 is SGHTA and CDR2 FQGNSA. The CDR3 totals 15 residues. Trimming shortened V by 4 bases and J by 4 bases, and 14 bases separated the two germline ends. The CDR3 bases are TGTGCCAGCAGCTCGTCGACAGGTAATAATCAGCCCCAGCATTTT. Its translation is CASSSSTGNNQPQHF.